This T cell receptor (beta chain) appears in the sequencing data of a study of T cell repertoires in cytomegalovirus infection. On the study more broadly: In public TCR beta signatures, there were indications of both CMV infection and matching HLA type. Broader study findings: Dominating the ex vivo response were HLA-C-restricted CMV-specific TCR beta clonotypes. Cumulative frequency of public TCR beta families picked out carriers of CMV plus the relevant HLA.

This clonotype appeared a single time. The antigen is unknown. An end of the junction differs from the germline gene, which may be a read error. This CDR3 has 15 residues. Using its own MiXCR run on the reads, TCRdb lists one record per CDR3 protein. The sample contains about 260,000 distinct CDR3 sequences, 12% to 15% of which appear only once. The clonotype was recovered from a human donor in good health (CMV status not recorded). Some clones in this sample may be carry-over from other donors' samples. The rearrangement joins TRBV12-3 or TRBV12-4 to TRBJ2-2, with D possibly matching TRBD2 (6 bases). Specimen: PBMCs. The CDR3 region is CASSFSHGEDGALFF. The CDR3 DNA follows: TGTGCCAGCAGTTTCTCCCACGGGGAGGATGGGGCGCTGTTTTTT.